Reported below is one TCR beta chain. This record comes from a study of prognosis after radiotherapy for stage I lung cancer. Across the whole study: Among the patients, a few developed distant metastases after radiotherapy at a median of 7 months, and 15 showed no significant progression.

Genomic DNA served as the source from which two-round multiplex PCR generated TCR beta CDR3 amplicons. Used in first-round PCR were primers specific to each TRBV and TRBJ gene. MiXCR, applied by TCRdb to the multiplex PCR reads, yields one record per CDR3 protein. Of approximately 30,000 distinct CDR3 sequences listed, under 35% are singletons. The CDR3 sequence is 11 residues long. V was shortened by 7 bases and J by 7 bases, with 11 bases between the two germline ends. Germline V gives CDR1 MNHNS, CDR2 SASEGT. V gene TRBV6-1 combines with J gene TRBJ2-7, with D perhaps TRBD1 or TRBD2 (5 bases each). Sequencing was performed on PBMCs, taken before or after stereotactic body radiation therapy (not recorded which). The sequence was collected from a donor of 50 years or more with non-small cell lung cancer. This CDR3 is CASIGGREQYF. DNA of the CDR3: TGTGCCAGCATTGGGGGACGGGAGCAGTACTTC.